The next 8 T cell receptor beta chains were all read from a single sample in a study of blood T cell repertoires in COVID-19. The assay was immunoSEQ multiplex PCR, and TCRdb's table has in-frame clones only and misses some. This table holds under 45,000 clones, 78% found once. The sample was peripheral blood. These receptors were collected from a man aged 60 to 69 with acute or convalescent COVID-19.

CDR3 sequence (DNA): TGCGCCAGCAGTCAGGGGGGAACGAACACTGAAGCTTTCTTT. Translating it yields CASSQGGTNTEAFF. The chain has TRBV10-1 and TRBJ1-1; 7 positions match TRBD1. CDR3 size: 14 residues. From germline, CDR1 is WNHNN and CDR2 SYGVQD (reference sequence). V dropped 5 bases and J dropped 1; count of bases not matched to a gene: 4.

The rearrangement links TRBV30 to TRBJ2-1; 14 nucleotides line up with TRBD2. V shed 3 bases and J 9 bases; nucleotides not matched to a gene: 10. CDR1 is GTSNPN and CDR2 is SVGIG in the germline V gene (reference sequence). This CDR3 comprises 16 residues. For the CDR3, the DNA is TGTGCCTGGAGGTCCGGGACTAGCGGGAGAAGCGGTGAGCAGTTCTTC. Protein: CAWRSGTSGRSGEQFF. Filled out from reference TRBV30 and TRBJ2-1, the complete variable domain reads SQTIHQWPATLVQPVGSPLSLECTVEGTSNPNLYWYRQAAGRGLQLLFYSVGIGQISSEVPQNLSASRPQDRQFILSSKKLLLSDSGFYLCAWRSGTSGRSGEQFFGPGTRLTVL.

The chain couples TRBV3-1 (or the pseudogene TRBV3-2) to TRBJ2-1, with TRBD2 identical over 14 bases. The CDR3 length is 14 residues. With 10 bases clipped from V and 6 bases from J, the junction kept 5 bases outside the gene matches. Germline CDR1 is LGHDT and CDR2 is YNNKEL (reference sequence). The CDR3 region is CATGTSGSGNEQFF. DNA for the CDR3: TGTGCCACCGGGACTAGCGGGAGTGGCAATGAGCAGTTCTTC.

CDR3 sequence reads: CASSSKGGSYNEQFF. The DNA for the CDR3 is TGTGCCAGCAGCTCAAAGGGGGGGTCCTACAATGAGCAGTTCTTC. The genes are TRBV7-9 and TRBJ2-1, with D perhaps matching TRBD2 (7 bases). Trimming shortened V by 4 bases and J by 1 base, and 11 bases separated the two germline ends. The CDR3 covers 15 residues. The germline V gene encodes CDR1 SEHNR and CDR2 FQNEAQ (reference sequence). Using reference TRBV7-9 and TRBJ2-1 for the parts outside the CDR3, the full variable domain is DTGVSQNPRHKITKRGQNVTFRCDPISEHNRLYWYRQTLGQGPEFLTYFQNEAQLEKSRLLSDRFSAERPKGSFSTLEIQRTEQGDSAMYLCASSSKGGSYNEQFFGPGTRLTVL.

V and J are TRBV7-9 and TRBJ2-1; 9 bases line up with TRBD1. CDR3 size: 15 residues. Unmatched junction bases numbered 6, after V lost 7 bases and J lost 2 bases. Germline V gene data show CDR1 as SEHNR and CDR2 as FQNEAQ (reference sequence). For the CDR3, the DNA is TGTGCCAGCATTGACACAGGGGGCCCCTACAATGAGCAGTTCTTC. Encoded protein: CASIDTGGPYNEQFF.

V usage is TRBV4-1 and J usage is TRBJ2-7, with unresolved D. V was pared by 3 bases and J by 7 bases, with 22 bases between. Germline V CDR1 and CDR2: MGHRA, YSYEKL. CDR3 length: 16 amino acids. The CDR3 DNA reads as TGCGCCAGCAGCCAGGCGGCGGCCAGCCAGACGGGTGAGCAGTACTTC. Its protein product is CASSQAAASQTGEQYF.

This clone was seen just once. This rearrangement joins TRBV27 to TRBJ2-1; D might be TRBD2 (6 bases). The CDR3 is made up of 19 amino acids. Germline loops: CDR1 MNHEY, CDR2 SMNVEV (reference sequence). The V gene lost 8 bases and the J gene lost 4 bases, with 30 bases spanning the gap. For the CDR3, the DNA is TGTGCCAGCGCCCGAGGCAGTCTAACCGCCGGGAGTTTTTACAATGAGCAGTTCTTC. Residues: CASARGSLTAGSFYNEQFF.

A few counts support this clone. The genes are TRBV28 and TRBJ2-3; 9 bases are a match to TRBD1. There are 15 residues in the CDR3. V lost 5 bases, J lost 3 bases, and 6 bases stayed unmatched. The V gene's germline CDR1 is MDHEN and CDR2 SYDVKM. For the CDR3, the DNA is TGTGCCAGCAGTCCGTCGGGACAGGGAACAGATACGCAGTATTTT. As protein: CASSPSGQGTDTQYF.